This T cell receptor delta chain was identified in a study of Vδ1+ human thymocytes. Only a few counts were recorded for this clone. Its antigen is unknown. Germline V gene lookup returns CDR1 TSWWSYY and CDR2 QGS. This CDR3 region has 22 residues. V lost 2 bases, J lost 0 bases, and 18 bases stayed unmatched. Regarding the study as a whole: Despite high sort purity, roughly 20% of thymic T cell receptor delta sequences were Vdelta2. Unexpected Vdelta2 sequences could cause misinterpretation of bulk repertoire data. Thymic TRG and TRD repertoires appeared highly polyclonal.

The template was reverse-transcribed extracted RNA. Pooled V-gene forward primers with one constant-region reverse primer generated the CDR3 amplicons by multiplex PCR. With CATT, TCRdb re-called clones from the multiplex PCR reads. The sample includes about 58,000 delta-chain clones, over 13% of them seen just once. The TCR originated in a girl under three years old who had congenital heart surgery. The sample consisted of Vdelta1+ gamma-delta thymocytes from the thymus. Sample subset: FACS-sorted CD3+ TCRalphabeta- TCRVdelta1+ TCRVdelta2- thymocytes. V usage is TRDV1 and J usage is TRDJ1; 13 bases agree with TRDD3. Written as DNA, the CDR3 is TGTGCTCTTGGGGAAAAGCCGGCTTACTGGGGGATACGTAGAGACCACACCGATAAACTCATCTTT. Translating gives CALGEKPAYWGIRRDHTDKLIF.